This TCR beta chain was identified during a study of blood T cell repertoires in COVID-19. Per germline, CDR1 SGHNT and CDR2 YYREEE (reference sequence). The CDR3 covers 14 residues. With 1 base removed from V and 6 bases from J, the gap between germline ends came to 10 bases. Original analysis: Estimation of nucleated cell counts was performed using reference gene primer amplification. Data came from immunoSEQ multiplex PCR; TCRdb stores just in-frame clones and leaves some out. Clonal size and the V and J genes are those of that table, whereas D and trimming came from the DNA. The sample consists of a few hundred thousand clones, approximately 89% of them appearing once.

This chain links TRBV5-4 with TRBJ2-2; TRBD1 might be the D (6 bases). The sequenced sample was peripheral blood. This clonotype originated in a man in his forties or fifties who had recovered from COVID-19. The CDR3 nucleotides read TGTGCCAGCAGCTTGCAACAGGGCCCCGGGGAGCTGTTTTTT. Its translation: CASSLQQGPGELFF.